A few counts support the clone carrying this T cell receptor beta chain. The record originates from a study of T-cell reconstitution after alpha-beta-depleted transplantation in children. The V gene's germline CDR1 is SGHRS and CDR2 YFSETQ. This CDR3 region has 18 residues. Trimming cost V 0 bases and J 2 bases, with 18 bases left between them. As it was prepared, the TCRbeta library received unique molecular identifiers. TCRdb re-called the PCR reads with MiXCR, one entry per CDR3 protein. The sample consists of 200,000 to 250,000 distinct CDR3 sequences, about 9.5% of them appearing once. This chain links TRBV5-1 with TRBJ2-1; D is perhaps TRBD2 (6 bases). The sample was PBMCs from the stem cell graft donor, taken from the stem cell graft. This TCR was recovered from a human donor who donated a stem cell graft to a child with acute lymphoblastic leukemia. In DNA, the CDR3 is TGCGCCAGCAGCTTGGCCCCACCTAGCGAAAGAACCTACAATGAGCAGTTCTTC. Its protein product is CASSLAPPSERTYNEQFF. The full variable domain, with the rest looked up from reference TRBV5-1 and TRBJ2-1, is KAGVTQTPRYLIKTRGQQVTLSCSPISGHRSVSWYQQTPGQGLQFLFEYFSETQRNKGNFPGRFSGRQFSNSRSEMNVSTLELGDSALYLCASSLAPPSERTYNEQFFGPGTRLTVL.